This entry lists 3 T cell receptor beta chains sequenced from one sample in a study of regulatory T cells in long-lasting Graves disease. Time point described: newly diagnosed GD, antithyroid drugs for less than 3 months. The TCR library used RNA extracted from PBMCs. Sequencing libraries for TCR beta were prepared with iRepertoire HTBI primers and Arm-PCR of CDR3 regions. Via MiXCR, TCRdb re-called the multiplex PCR reads, giving one row per CDR3 protein. The table shows 200,000 to 250,000 distinct CDR3 sequences, with about 19% occurring only once. The specimen was peripheral blood mononuclear cells (PBMCs), collected at new diagnosis, from a patient treated with antithyroid drugs. The origin of the receptors is a female donor with Graves disease.

Many counts were recorded for this clonotype. In nucleotides, the CDR3 is TGTGCCAGCAGTTACCAAGACGGATACCTGACCCAGTACTTC. Translated, it gives CASSYQDGYLTQYF. This chain connects TRBV6-5 to TRBJ2-5; D not certain. CDR1 and CDR2 (germline): MNHEY, SVGAGI. The CDR3 extends over 14 amino acids. V gave up 2 bases and J gave up 7 bases, with 14 bases separating them.

This clonotype has a count of ten or more. The chain is built from TRBV20-1 and TRBJ2-3, with D maybe TRBD1 (6 bases). V was trimmed by 3 bases and J by 1 base, leaving 14 bases between them. The CDR3 has 15 amino acids. Per the germline V gene, CDR1 is DFQATT and CDR2 is SNEGSKA (reference sequence). CDR3 bases: TGCAGTGCTAGGGTACAGGGCCTGCGCACAGATACGCAGTATTTT. As protein: CSARVQGLRTDTQYF.

This clonotype showed up many times. V and J are TRBV27 and TRBJ2-1, with TRBD2 matching 7 bases. Looked up from germline, CDR1 is MNHEY and CDR2 is SMNVEV (reference sequence). The CDR3 has 16 amino acids. Trimming removed 5 bases from V and 5 bases from J; junction bases left unmatched: 12. CDR3: CASSPRPGLTDNEQFF. CDR3 nucleotides: TGTGCCAGCAGTCCGCGGCCGGGACTAACAGACAATGAGCAGTTCTTC.